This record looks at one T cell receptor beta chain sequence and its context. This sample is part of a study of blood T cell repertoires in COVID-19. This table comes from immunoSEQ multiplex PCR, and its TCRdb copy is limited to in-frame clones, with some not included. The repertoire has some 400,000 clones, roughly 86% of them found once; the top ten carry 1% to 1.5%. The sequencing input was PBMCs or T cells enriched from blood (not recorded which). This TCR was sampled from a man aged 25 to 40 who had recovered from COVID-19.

The CDR3 DNA follows: TGTGCCAGCAGTGAAGATAGAGGGTTCGCTGAAAAACTGTTTTTT. Translation: CASSEDRGFAEKLFF. V and J are TRBV2 and TRBJ1-4; D not certain. V was trimmed by 1 base and J by 7 bases, leaving 13 bases between them. CDR1 and CDR2 (germline): SNHLY, FYNNEI. The CDR3 is 15 residues long.